These 21 T cell receptor beta chains were all obtained from the same sample, sequenced in a study of blood T cells in healthy people across ages. It was with a sample-barcoded 5' primer and a J-beta primer mix that a second PCR of roughly 7 to 12 cycles was run. TCRdb used MiXCR to reprocess the 5' RACE reads, holding one entry per CDR3 protein. The data hold over 1.5 million distinct CDR3 sequences, with around half observed a single time. Sequencing was done on a sample of blood. These TCRs come from a woman aged 40 to 55 in good health.

CDR3: CASKPDLMRTNQPQHF. In DNA form, the CDR3 reads TGTGCCAGTAAACCCGACCTTATGAGGACCAATCAGCCCCAGCATTTT. V is TRBV6-1 and J is TRBJ1-5; no clear D. Between the trimmed V and J ends, which lost 9 bases and 3 bases, there was a span of 21 bases. The CDR3 consists of 16 residues. Per germline, CDR1 MNHNS and CDR2 SASEGT.

On this clonotype: This could be a read error, since a much larger clone is one nucleotide away. The chain recombines TRBV5-1 with TRBJ2-7; TRBD2 agrees at 13 bases. Germline CDR1 SGHRS, CDR2 YFSETQ. The length of the CDR3 is 16 residues. Trimming cost V 4 bases and J 7 bases; bases outside gene matches: 11. CDR3 in amino acids: CASSRMTSGGTNEQYF. In DNA form, the CDR3 reads TGCGCCAGCAGCCGGATGACTAGCGGGGGGACTAATGAGCAGTACTTC.

The chain has TRBV20-1 and TRBJ1-5; D might be TRBD1 (5 bases). CDR1 is DFQATT, CDR2 SNEGSKA, per germline (reference sequence). V was clipped by 0 bases and J by 1 base, with 10 bases between them. CDR3 length: 15 amino acids. The chain's CDR3 is CSARDYGHSNQPQHF. DNA for the CDR3: TGCAGTGCTAGAGATTATGGACACAGCAATCAGCCCCAGCATTTT.

The rearrangement uses TRBV28 and TRBJ2-3; no definite D call. This CDR3 has 15 residues. The ends were cut back, 5 bases at V and 1 base at J, with 13 bases in the middle. CDR1 is MDHEN and CDR2 is SYDVKM in the germline V gene. Written as DNA, the CDR3 is TGTGCCAGCAGTCCGCAGGTTATGGGCACAGATACGCAGTATTTT. Its protein product is CASSPQVMGTDTQYF.

This chain connects TRBV21-1 to TRBJ1-1. TRBV21-1 is marked as a pseudogene. The CDR3 consists of 21 residues. The CDR3 DNA follows: TGTGCCAGCAGCAAGGAGGACCCTAGAGGGGATGACAGACATTTGAACACTGAAGCTTTCTTT. Protein product: CASSKEDPRGDDRHLNTEAFF.

This clonotype has a handful of counts. The V call is TRBV7-3, the J call TRBJ2-1, with no clear D. With 5 bases removed from V and 3 bases from J, the gap between germline ends came to 17 bases. Per the germline V gene, CDR1 is SGHTA and CDR2 is FQGTGA. The CDR3 has 16 amino acids. CDR3 nucleotides: TGTGCCAGCAGCCCAAGGGCGAGTAGCCTCTACAATGAGCAGTTCTTC. Translation gives CASSPRASSLYNEQFF.

The J gene is TRBJ2-1, the V gene TRBV20-1; D may be TRBD2 (7 bases). From germline, CDR1 is DFQATT and CDR2 SNEGSKA (reference sequence). The CDR3 is 14 amino acids. V was cut by 3 bases and J by 4 bases, with 13 bases left in between. The CDR3 spells CSARGGAVYNEQFF. The CDR3 DNA reads TGCAGTGCTAGGGGGGGGGCCGTGTACAATGAGCAGTTCTTC.

This clonotype was seen a few times. CDR3 loop: CASQGRGRLSGANVLTF. For the CDR3, the DNA is TGTGCCAGCCAAGGACGCGGAAGGTTGTCTGGGGCCAACGTCCTGACTTTC. This chain connects TRBV27 to TRBJ2-6; no reliable D call. The CDR3 loop spans 17 amino acids. V lost 8 bases and J lost 1, with 18 bases in between. Germline V lookup: CDR1 MNHEY, CDR2 SMNVEV (reference sequence).

On this clonotype itself: The germline gene is not matched at one end of the junction; a read error may be the cause. This chain joins TRBV28 and TRBJ2-4; no reliable D call. The CDR3 covers 14 residues. Germline V gene lookup returns CDR1 MDHEN and CDR2 SYDVKM. As DNA, the CDR3 is TGTGCCAGCAGTACCGGGTTAGCCAAAAGCATTCAGTACTTC. This gives the protein CASSTGLAKSIQYF.

The gene calls are TRBV1 and TRBJ2-7. TRBV1 is a recognized pseudogene. The CDR3 extends over 16 amino acids. The CDR3 bases are TGCACCAGCCCGATCTGTGTGGACAGGGGCCCCTACGAGCAGTACTTC. It encodes CTSPICVDRGPYEQYF.

V usage is TRBV28 and J usage is TRBJ1-2, with D unresolved. The V end lost 6 bases, the J end lost 6 bases, and 20 bases lay between the germline ends. This CDR3 spans 15 amino acids. The germline V gene encodes CDR1 MDHEN and CDR2 SYDVKM. CDR3 coding DNA: TGTGCCAGCAGCCCCGCCCCACCGAGGGTGGATGGCTACACCTTC. This gives the protein CASSPAPPRVDGYTF.

J is TRBJ2-7 and V is TRBV20-1, with 7 bases matching TRBD2. Matching the DNA end better, TRBJ2-5 makes the J call doubtful. Per the germline V gene, CDR1 is DFQATT and CDR2 is SNEGSKA (reference sequence). This CDR3 region has 15 residues. The CDR3 coding sequence is TGCAGTGCTAGAGCCCGGGCGGGGGTAGGAGAGACCCAGTACTTC. Translated, it gives CSARARAGVGETQYF.

This sequence joins TRBV6-1 and TRBJ2-1, with D possibly TRBD2 on 6 matching bases. The germline CDR1 and CDR2 sequences are MNHNS and SASEGT. The CDR3 runs to 15 residues. Trimming stripped 4 bases from V and 0 bases from J, with 10 bases between. CDR3 DNA sequence: TGTGCCAGCAGTGTAATAGCGGACTCCTACAATGAGCAGTTCTTC. It translates to CASSVIADSYNEQFF.

The gene calls are TRBV15 and TRBJ1-1; maybe TRBD1 (5 bases). CDR1 LNHNV and CDR2 YYDKDF come from the germline V gene (reference sequence). Trimming shortened V by 1 base and J by 7 bases, and 13 bases separated the two germline ends. CDR3 length equals 14 residues. The DNA of the CDR3 is TGTGCCACCAGCAGAGGGGACCCAGGGAATGAAGCTTTCTTT. It encodes CATSRGDPGNEAFF.

This clonotype was detected a few times. The chain employs TRBV25-1 and TRBJ2-5, with D possibly TRBD2 on 6 matching bases. Germline CDR1 is MGHDK and CDR2 is SYGVNS. The CDR3 length is 16 residues. Trimming took off 1 base at V and 4 bases at J, with 16 bases between the two ends. In DNA form, the CDR3 reads TGTGCCAGCAGTGAATTGGGACTCAGGGTGGTAGAGACCCAGTACTTC. It specifies CASSELGLRVVETQYF.

V usage is TRBV27 and J usage is TRBJ1-5; unclear D gene. V shed 3 bases and J shed 2 bases, with 11 bases lying between them. The germline gives CDR1 MNHEY, CDR2 SMNVEV (reference sequence). This CDR3 has 15 residues. The CDR3 loop reads CASSLRTDGNQPQHF. In DNA form, the CDR3 reads TGTGCCAGCAGTTTGCGGACCGATGGCAATCAGCCCCAGCATTTT.

The CDR3, as DNA: TGTGCCAGCAGCTTAAAAGTCCCAGGGACTAGCAATCAGCCCCAGCATTTT. Its protein product is CASSLKVPGTSNQPQHF. This sequence joins TRBV7-3 and TRBJ1-5; perhaps TRBD1 as D (5 bases). Trimming removed 1 base from V and 0 bases from J, with 13 bases in between. The CDR3 consists of 17 residues. Germline loops: CDR1 SGHTA, CDR2 FQGTGA.

This clonotype occurred once. One end of the junction fails to match germline, which may point to a read error. The chain uses TRBV24-1 and TRBJ2-1; D may be TRBD1 (5 bases). The CDR3 totals 21 residues. Germline V gene lookup returns CDR1 KGHDR and CDR2 SFDVKD. CDR3 loop: CAASDHLPAPGMATIYNEQFF. CDR3 coding DNA: TGTGCCGCCAGTGATCACCTACCGGCCCCAGGGATGGCGACGATATACAATGAGCAGTTCTTC.

V is TRBV5-1 and J is TRBJ2-1; D unresolved. CDR1 and CDR2 (germline): SGHRS, YFSETQ. The CDR3 contains 16 residues. Trimming took off 5 bases at V and 2 bases at J, with 17 bases between the two ends. This CDR3 is CASRVTRGLAYNEQFF. The DNA for the CDR3 is TGCGCCAGCAGGGTTACTCGCGGCTTGGCCTACAATGAGCAGTTCTTC. The whole variable domain, filled in from reference TRBV5-1 and TRBJ2-1, reads KAGVTQTPRYLIKTRGQQVTLSCSPISGHRSVSWYQQTPGQGLQFLFEYFSETQRNKGNFPGRFSGRQFSNSRSEMNVSTLELGDSALYLCASRVTRGLAYNEQFFGPGTRLTVL.

The chain carries TRBV11-1 and TRBJ1-2, with TRBD1 matching over 9 bases. Germline V lookup: CDR1 SGHAT, CDR2 FQDESV (reference sequence). The length of the CDR3 is 16 residues. V was pared by 4 bases and J by 8 bases, with 14 bases of the junction left unmatched. For the CDR3, the DNA is TGTGCCAGCAGCTCCTCCCACAGGACAGGGGAAGAGGGCTACACCTTC. Protein: CASSSSHRTGEEGYTF.

Worth noting for this clonotype: One junction end does not reproduce the germline sequence, and a read error may be involved. The V call is TRBV4-3, the J call TRBJ2-1; D is possibly TRBD1 or TRBD2 (5 bases each). Germline V gives CDR1 LGHNA, CDR2 YSLEER. This CDR3 contains 14 residues. As DNA, the CDR3 is TGCGCCAGCAACCAAGATTGGGGGTACAATGAGCAGTTCTTC. This gives the protein CASNQDWGYNEQFF.